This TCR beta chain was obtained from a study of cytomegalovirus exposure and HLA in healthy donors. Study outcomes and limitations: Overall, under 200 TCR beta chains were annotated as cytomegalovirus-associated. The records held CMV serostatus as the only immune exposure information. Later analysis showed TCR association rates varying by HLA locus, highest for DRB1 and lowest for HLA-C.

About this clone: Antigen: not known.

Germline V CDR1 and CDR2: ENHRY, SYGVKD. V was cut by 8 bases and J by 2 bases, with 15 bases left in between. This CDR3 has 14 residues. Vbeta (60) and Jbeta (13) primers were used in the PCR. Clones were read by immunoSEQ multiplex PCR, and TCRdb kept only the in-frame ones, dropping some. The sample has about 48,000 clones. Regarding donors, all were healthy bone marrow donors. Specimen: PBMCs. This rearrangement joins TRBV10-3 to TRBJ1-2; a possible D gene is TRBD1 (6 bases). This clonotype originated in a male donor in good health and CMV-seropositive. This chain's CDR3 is CAILGARSNYGYTF. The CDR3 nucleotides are TGTGCCATCTTGGGGGCCAGGTCGAACTATGGCTACACCTTC.